This T cell receptor (beta chain) is drawn from a study of cytomegalovirus exposure and HLA in healthy donors. Study-wide points: TCR beta V- and J-gene trimming, according to a later analysis, was linked to a missense DCLRE1C variant. Overall, roughly 150 TCR beta chains were annotated as cytomegalovirus-associated.

This clone has more than one count but fewer than ten. The antigen is unknown. 13 Jbeta primers and 60 Vbeta primers were used for the PCR. TCRdb's table, derived via immunoSEQ multiplex PCR, lists solely in-frame clones and lacks some. The table has 100,000 to 150,000 clones, approximately 80% seen once. The germline CDR1 and CDR2 sequences are SQVTM and ANQGSEA. The V end lost 7 bases, the J end lost 3 bases, and 9 bases lay between the germline ends. The CDR3 runs 12 residues. There were likely unrecorded immune exposures, though donors were nominally healthy when sampled. The sequence derives from a middle-aged man in good health and CMV-seronegative. The chain recombines TRBV29-1 with TRBJ2-2; perhaps TRBD1 as D (6 bases). The sample was PBMCs. CDR3 residues: CSAYRDTGELFF. CDR3 nucleotides: TGCAGCGCTTACAGGGACACCGGGGAGCTGTTTTTT.